The rows below give T cell receptor beta chains drawn from one sample of a study of T cell changes during pregnancy in multiple sclerosis. Measured with immunoSEQ multiplex PCR; TCRdb has only the in-frame clones, and not every one. The sample has some 94,000 clones; 92% are singletons. Source: peripheral blood, taken in the first trimester of pregnancy. The source is a female donor with multiple sclerosis, enrolled in a pregnancy study. Each CDR3 is given with its conserved first and last residue. D genes are given only for firm matches. Clone size is given for some rows only: seen once, a few or many times, or a class if the clone is expanded.

J	V	D	size	CDR3	DNA
TRBJ2-1	TRBV7-6	NA	NA	CASSLMVAGSSNEQFF	TGTGCCAGCAGCTTAATGGTAGCTGGTTCCTCCAATGAGCAGTTCTTC
TRBJ2-7	TRBV7-9	TRBD2	NA	CASSLGLAAYEQYF	TGTGCCAGCAGCTTAGGACTAGCCGCCTACGAGCAGTACTTC
TRBJ1-4	TRBV4-1	NA	NA	CASSQVTHGPANEKLFF	TGCGCCAGCAGCCAAGTAACCCATGGGCCGGCTAATGAAAAACTGTTTTTT
TRBJ2-1	TRBV27	NA	NA	CASSLYIGLAGNEQFF	TGTGCCAGCAGTTTATATATAGGGCTAGCCGGCAATGAGCAGTTCTTC
TRBJ2-1	TRBV11-1	NA	NA	CASRDRTGEQFF	TGTGCCAGCAGAGACAGAACCGGTGAGCAGTTCTTC
TRBJ2-1	TRBV5-1	NA	once	CASSEAPSAQYEQFF	TGCGCCAGCAGTGAGGCTCCATCGGCACAATATGAGCAGTTCTTC
TRBJ2-1	TRBV4-1	NA	NA	CASSQAPGAPPHEQFF	TGCGCCAGCAGCCAAGCTCCGGGAGCCCCCCCCCATGAGCAGTTCTTC
TRBJ1-2	TRBV27	NA	NA	CASSLYSGNYGYTF	TGTGCCAGCAGTCTCTACAGCGGTAACTATGGCTACACCTTC
TRBJ2-2	TRBV12-5	TRBD2	NA	CAWGLAGNTGELFF	TGTGCTTGGGGACTAGCGGGGAACACCGGGGAGCTGTTTTTT
TRBJ1-1	TRBV2	NA	NA	CASREGRGREAFF	TGTGCCAGCAGGGAAGGCCGAGGGAGGGAAGCTTTCTTT
TRBJ2-4	TRBV13	NA	NA	CASSSRLAKNIQYF	TGTGCCAGCAGCTCCAGACTAGCCAAAAACATTCAGTACTTC
TRBJ1-1	TRBV7-3	NA	NA	CASRLSRNTEAFF	TGTGCCAGCAGACTTAGCAGGAACACTGAAGCTTTCTTT
TRBJ1-2	TRBV6-1	NA	few	CASSEPGVYGYTF	TGTGCCAGCAGTGAACCAGGGGTTTATGGCTACACCTTC
TRBJ2-7	TRBV30	NA	few	CAWSLGAREQYF	TGTGCCTGGAGTTTGGGGGCGCGTGAGCAGTACTTC
TRBJ1-1	TRBV2	NA	NA	CATLSLGLEGPEAFF	TGTGCCACCCTGTCCCTGGGACTGGAGGGTCCTGAAGCTTTCTTT